This T cell receptor beta chain was identified during a study of OX40 agonist ivuxolimab in advanced cancers. Study conclusions and caveats: Expanded peripheral T cells had an undetermined antigen specificity.

With regard to this clone: The target antigen is unknown.

Sequenced by immunoSEQ multiplex PCR; TCRdb stores in-frame clones only, minus some. Here the sample spans roughly 80,000 clones, about four fifths being singletons. Germline assignment: CDR1 SGDLS and CDR2 YYNGEE. V lost 0 bases and J lost 2; bases outside the gene matches: 14. The CDR3 contains 18 residues. This chain uses TRBV9 with TRBJ2-7; TRBD1 matches at 7 bases. This sequence originates from an adult with an advanced solid tumor such as melanoma, head and neck, liver or kidney cancer. The sample was CD4+ or CD8+ T cells sorted from blood, taken in a trial of the OX40 agonist ivuxolimab. The CDR3: CASSVAPSTGSLTYEQYF. The CDR3 DNA reads as TGTGCCAGCAGCGTAGCCCCCTCGACAGGGTCCCTCACCTACGAGCAGTACTTC. Together with reference TRBV9 and TRBJ2-7, the CDR3 gives the full variable domain: DSGVTQTPKHLITATGQRVTLRCSPRSGDLSVYWYQQSLDQGLQFLIQYYNGEERAKGNILERFSAQQFPDLHSELNLSSLELGDSALYFCASSVAPSTGSLTYEQYFGPGTRLTVT.